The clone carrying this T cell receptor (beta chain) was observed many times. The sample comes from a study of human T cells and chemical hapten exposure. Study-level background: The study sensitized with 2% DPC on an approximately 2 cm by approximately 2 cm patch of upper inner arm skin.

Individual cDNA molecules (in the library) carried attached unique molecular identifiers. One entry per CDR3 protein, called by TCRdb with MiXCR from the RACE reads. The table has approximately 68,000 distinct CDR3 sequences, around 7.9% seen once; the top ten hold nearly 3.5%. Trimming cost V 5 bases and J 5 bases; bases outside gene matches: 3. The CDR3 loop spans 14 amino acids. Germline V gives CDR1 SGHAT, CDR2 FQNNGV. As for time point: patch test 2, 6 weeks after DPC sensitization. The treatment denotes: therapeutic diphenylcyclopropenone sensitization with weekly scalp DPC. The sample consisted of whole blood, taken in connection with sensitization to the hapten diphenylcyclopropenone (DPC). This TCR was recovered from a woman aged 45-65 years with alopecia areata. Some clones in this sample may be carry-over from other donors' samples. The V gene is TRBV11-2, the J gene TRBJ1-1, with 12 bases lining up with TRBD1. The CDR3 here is CASSLGQGATEAFF. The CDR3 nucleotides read TGTGCCAGCAGCCTGGGACAGGGGGCTACTGAAGCTTTCTTT.